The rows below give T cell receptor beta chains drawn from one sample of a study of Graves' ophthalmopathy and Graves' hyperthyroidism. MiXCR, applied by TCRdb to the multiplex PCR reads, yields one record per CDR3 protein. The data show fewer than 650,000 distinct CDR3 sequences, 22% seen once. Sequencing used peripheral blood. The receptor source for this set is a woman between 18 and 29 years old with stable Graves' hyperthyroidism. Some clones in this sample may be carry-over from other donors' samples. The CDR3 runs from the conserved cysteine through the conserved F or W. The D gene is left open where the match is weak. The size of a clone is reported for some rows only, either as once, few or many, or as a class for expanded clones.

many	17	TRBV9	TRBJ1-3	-	CASSFPVGASSGNTIYF	TGTGCCAGCAGCTTCCCCGTGGGGGCAAGCTCTGGAAACACCATATATTTT
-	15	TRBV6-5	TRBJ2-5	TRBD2	CASSYSGGYQETQYF	TGTGCCAGCAGTTACAGCGGGGGGTACCAGGAGACCCAGTACTTC
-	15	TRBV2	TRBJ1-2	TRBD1	CASRDTGALNYGYTF	TGTGCCAGCAGGGATACAGGGGCCCTTAACTATGGCTACACCTTC
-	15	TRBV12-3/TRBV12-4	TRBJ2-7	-	CASSLFSGPRGEQYF	TGTGCCAGCAGTCTTTTCTCGGGTCCGAGGGGCGAGCAGTACTTC
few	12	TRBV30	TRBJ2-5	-	CAWSRHQETQYF	TGTGCCTGGAGTCGGCATCAAGAGACCCAGTACTTC
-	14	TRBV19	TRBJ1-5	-	CASTPRESNQPQHF	TGTGCCAGTACCCCTCGGGAAAGCAATCAGCCCCAGCATTTT
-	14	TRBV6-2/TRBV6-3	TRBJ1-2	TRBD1	CASRRDRAIYGYTF	TGTGCCAGCAGAAGGGACAGGGCAATCTATGGCTACACCTTC
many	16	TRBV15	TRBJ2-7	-	CATSRGGAGFSYEQYF	TGTGCCACCAGCAGAGGTGGGGCCGGGTTCTCCTACGAGCAGTACTTC
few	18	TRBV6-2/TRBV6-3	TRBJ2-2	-	CASSYRVDYSRDTGELFF	TGTGCCAGCAGTTACAGGGTCGACTATTCGAGAGACACCGGGGAGCTGTTTTTT
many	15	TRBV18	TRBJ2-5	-	CASSPPSRRQETQYF	TGTGCCAGCTCACCCCCCAGCAGAAGACAAGAGACCCAGTACTTC
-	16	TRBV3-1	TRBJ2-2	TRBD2	CASSQIGAGGTGELFF	TGTGCCAGCAGCCAAATAGGGGCGGGGGGCACCGGGGAGCTGTTTTTT
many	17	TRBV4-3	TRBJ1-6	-	CASSQTKGDDYYSPLHF	TGCGCCAGCAGCCAGACTAAGGGAGACGATTACTATTCACCCCTCCACTTT
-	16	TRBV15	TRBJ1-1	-	CATSRGETGSDTEAFF	TGTGCCACCAGCAGAGGAGAGACAGGTTCGGACACTGAAGCTTTCTTT
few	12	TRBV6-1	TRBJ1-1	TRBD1	CASTKTGDAAFF	TGTGCCAGCACCAAAACAGGGGACGCAGCTTTCTTT
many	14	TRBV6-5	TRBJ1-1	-	CASSHRQQNTEAFF	TGTGCCAGCAGTCACCGACAGCAGAACACTGAAGCTTTCTTT
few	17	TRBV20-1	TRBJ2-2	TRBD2	CSAAGTSGRGDTGELFF	TGCAGTGCTGCCGGGACTAGCGGACGGGGGGACACCGGGGAGCTGTTTTTT
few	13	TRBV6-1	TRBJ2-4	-	CASEGSAKNIQYF	TGTGCCTCAGAGGGGTCGGCCAAAAACATTCAGTACTTC
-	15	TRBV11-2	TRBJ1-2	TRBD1	CASSAVSGTGDGYTF	TGTGCCAGCAGCGCAGTTTCCGGGACAGGGGATGGCTACACCTTC
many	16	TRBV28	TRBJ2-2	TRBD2	CASSLTSGRTTGELFF	TGTGCCAGCAGTCTAACTAGCGGGAGGACCACCGGGGAGCTGTTTTTT
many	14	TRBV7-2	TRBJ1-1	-	CASSPRGRGAEAFF	TGTGCCAGCAGCCCCCGGGGCCGGGGGGCTGAAGCTTTCTTT
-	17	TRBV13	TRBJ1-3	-	CASSLGGRRHSGNTIYF	TGTGCCAGCAGCTTAGGGGGCAGGCGTCACTCTGGAAACACCATATATTTT
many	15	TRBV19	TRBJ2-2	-	CASSIEALNTGELFF	TGTGCCAGTAGTATTGAGGCGCTGAACACCGGGGAGCTGTTTTTT
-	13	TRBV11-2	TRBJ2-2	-	CASSRLGTGELFF	TGTGCCAGCAGCCGACTGGGGACCGGGGAGCTGTTTTTT
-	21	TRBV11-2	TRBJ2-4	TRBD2	CASSLEPGTSGRGVGKNIKYF	TGTGCCAGCAGCCTAGAGCCCGGGACTAGCGGGAGGGGTGTCGGCAAAAACATTAAGTACTTC
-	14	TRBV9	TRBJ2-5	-	CASSVVPEQETQYF	TGTGCCAGCAGCGTAGTTCCAGAGCAAGAGACCCAGTACTTC